This T cell receptor (beta chain) was observed in a study of STAT5B mutations in CD4+ large granular lymphocyte leukemia. The length of the CDR3 is 14 residues. V was clipped by 5 bases and J by 3 bases; unmatched bases: 4. Looked up from germline, CDR1 is SGHTA and CDR2 is FQGNSA. Assay: immunoSEQ multiplex PCR; the TCRdb copy retains only in-frame clones and omits some. The top ten clones hold 0.3% to 0.45% of a sample with around 47,000 clones, roughly 80% of them seen once. J is TRBJ2-3 and V is TRBV7-2; 8 bases match TRBD2. The sequence came from a human donor in good health. Sequencing was performed on CD4+ T cells from blood buffy coats. The CDR3 here is CASSPGLATDTQYF. CDR3 in DNA: TGTGCCAGCAGCCCAGGACTAGCTACAGATACGCAGTATTTT. The variable domain in full, with the rest retrieved from reference TRBV7-2 and TRBJ2-3, is GAGVSQSPSNKVTEKGKDVELRCDPISGHTALYWYRQSLGQGLEFLIYFQGNSAPDKSGLPSDRFSAERTGGSVSTLTIQRTQQEDSAVYLCASSPGLATDTQYFGPGTRLTVL.